This TCR beta chain was profiled in a study of technical replicates of blood from a few donors. Profiling relied on immunoSEQ multiplex PCR, and the TCRdb table lists in-frame clones only, not all of them. The sample includes 70,000 to 85,000 clones, over 95% seen only once; the top ten take about 0.22%. V was clipped by 0 bases and J by 0 bases, with 15 bases between them. Germline CDR1 and CDR2: MNHEY and SMNVEV (reference sequence). The CDR3 covers 18 residues. Material for sequencing was T cells isolated from PBMCs. The V call is TRBV27, the J call TRBJ1-5; D may be TRBD1 (6 bases). The source is a human donor in good health. The CDR3 loop is CASSLSTVGQSSNQPQHF. The CDR3 bases are TGTGCCAGCAGTTTATCGACAGTAGGACAGTCTAGCAATCAGCCCCAGCATTTT.